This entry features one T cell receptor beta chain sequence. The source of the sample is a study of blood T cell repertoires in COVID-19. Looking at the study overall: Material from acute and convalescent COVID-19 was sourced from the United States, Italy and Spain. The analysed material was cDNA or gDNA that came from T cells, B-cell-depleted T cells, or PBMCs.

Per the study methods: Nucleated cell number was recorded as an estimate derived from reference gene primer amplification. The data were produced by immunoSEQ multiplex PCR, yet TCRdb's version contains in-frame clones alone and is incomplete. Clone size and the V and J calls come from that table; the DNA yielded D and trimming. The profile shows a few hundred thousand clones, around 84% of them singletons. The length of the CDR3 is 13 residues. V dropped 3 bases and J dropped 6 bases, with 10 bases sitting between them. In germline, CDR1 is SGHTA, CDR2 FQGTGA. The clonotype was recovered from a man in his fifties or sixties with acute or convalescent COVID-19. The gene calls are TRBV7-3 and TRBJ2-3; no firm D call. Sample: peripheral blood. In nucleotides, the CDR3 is TGTGCCAGCAGCTTTGAGCGAATGGATACGCAGTATTTT. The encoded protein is CASSFERMDTQYF.